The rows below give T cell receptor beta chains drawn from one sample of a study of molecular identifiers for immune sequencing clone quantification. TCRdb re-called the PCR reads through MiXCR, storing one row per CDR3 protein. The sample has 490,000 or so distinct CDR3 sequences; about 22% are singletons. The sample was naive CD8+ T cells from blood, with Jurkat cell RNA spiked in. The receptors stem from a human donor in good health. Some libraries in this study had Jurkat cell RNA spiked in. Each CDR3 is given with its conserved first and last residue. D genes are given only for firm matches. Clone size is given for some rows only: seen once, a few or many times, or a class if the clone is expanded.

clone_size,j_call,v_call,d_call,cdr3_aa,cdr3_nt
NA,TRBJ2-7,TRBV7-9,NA,CASSNSGTDEQYF,TGTGCCAGCAGCAATTCGGGGACTGACGAGCAGTACTTC
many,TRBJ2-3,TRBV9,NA,CASSVLTATDTQYF,TGTGCCAGCAGCGTCTTGACAGCCACAGATACGCAGTATTTT
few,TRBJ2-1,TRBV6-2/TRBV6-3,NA,CASSYPWTPYNEQFF,TGTGCCAGCAGTTACCCCTGGACACCCTACAATGAGCAGTTCTTC
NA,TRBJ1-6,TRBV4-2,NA,CASSQDPTGTTANSPLHF,TGTGCCAGCAGCCAAGATCCAACAGGGACGACGGCGAATTCACCCCTCCACTTT
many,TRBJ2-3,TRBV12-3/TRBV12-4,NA,CASRPSGVADTQYF,TGTGCCAGCAGGCCGTCGGGGGTTGCAGATACGCAGTATTTT
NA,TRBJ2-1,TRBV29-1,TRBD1,CSVGQGNSNNEQFF,TGCAGCGTAGGACAGGGAAACTCGAACAATGAGCAGTTCTTC
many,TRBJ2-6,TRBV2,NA,CASKANVLTF,TGTGCCAGCAAGGCCAACGTCCTGACTTTC
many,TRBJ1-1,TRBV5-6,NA,CASSSGTGFTEAFF,TGTGCCAGCAGCTCGGGGACGGGCTTCACTGAAGCTTTCTTT
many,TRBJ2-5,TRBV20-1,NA,CSAITPIVVGETQYF,TGCAGTGCTATCACCCCTATAGTCGTCGGAGAGACCCAGTACTTC
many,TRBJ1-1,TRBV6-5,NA,CASSTGGLMNTEAFF,TGTGCCAGCAGTACGGGGGGCCTTATGAACACTGAAGCTTTCTTT
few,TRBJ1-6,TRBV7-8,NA,CASSLVAGKDSPLHF,TGTGCCAGCAGCCTTGTTGCGGGGAAGGATTCACCCCTCCACTTT
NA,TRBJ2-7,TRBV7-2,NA,CASSLAPSGFPYF,TGTGCCAGCAGCTTAGCACCTTCAGGGTTCCCCTACTTC
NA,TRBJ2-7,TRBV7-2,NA,CASSKDGVAHYEQYF,TGTGCCAGCAGCAAGGATGGTGTTGCTCACTACGAGCAGTACTTC
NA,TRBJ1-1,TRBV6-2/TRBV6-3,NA,CASSYWQNTEAFF,TGTGCCAGCAGTTACTGGCAGAACACTGAAGCTTTCTTT
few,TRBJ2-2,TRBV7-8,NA,CASSLVQWGMNTGELFF,TGTGCCAGCAGCTTAGTGCAGTGGGGGATGAACACCGGGGAGCTGTTTTTT
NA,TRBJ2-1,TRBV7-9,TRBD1,CASSSNTGTGTNEQFF,TGTGCCAGCAGCTCCAATACCGGGACAGGGACAAATGAGCAGTTCTTC
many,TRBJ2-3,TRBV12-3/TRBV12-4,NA,CASSGQPDTQYF,TGTGCCAGCAGTGGACAGCCAGATACGCAGTATTTT
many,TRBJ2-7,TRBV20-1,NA,CSASTDYQLKGQYF,TGCAGTGCTTCAACTGACTACCAACTAAAAGGGCAGTACTTC
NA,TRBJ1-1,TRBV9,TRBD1,CASSVAGQGYSDTEAFF,TGTGCCAGCAGCGTCGCTGGACAGGGCTACTCGGACACTGAAGCTTTCTTT
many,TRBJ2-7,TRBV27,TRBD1,CASSLLGQGAEQYF,TGTGCCAGCAGTTTATTAGGACAGGGTGCCGAGCAGTACTTC
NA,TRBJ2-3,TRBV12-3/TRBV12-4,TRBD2,CAVGGGWAGGSITDTQYF,TGTGCCGTCGGGGGGGGCTGGGCGGGGGGTTCTATCACAGATACGCAGTATTTT
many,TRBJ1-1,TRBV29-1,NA,CSVVPDILNTEAFF,TGCAGCGTTGTACCGGACATTTTGAACACTGAAGCTTTCTTT
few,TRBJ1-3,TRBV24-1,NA,CAVNRARNTIYF,TGTGCCGTGAACAGGGCTAGAAACACCATATATTTT
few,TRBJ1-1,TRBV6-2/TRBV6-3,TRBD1,CASITGQGAYEAFF,TGTGCCAGCATCACAGGACAGGGGGCGTATGAAGCTTTCTTT
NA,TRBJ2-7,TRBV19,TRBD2,CASSLRLAGKSYEQYF,TGTGCCAGTAGCCTTAGACTAGCGGGAAAATCCTACGAGCAGTACTTC
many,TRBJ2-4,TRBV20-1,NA,CSARPMQENIQYF,TGCAGTGCCCGTCCGATGCAGGAAAACATTCAGTACTTC
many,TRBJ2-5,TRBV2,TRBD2,CASRTGTNQETQYF,TGTGCCAGCAGAACCGGGACTAACCAAGAGACCCAGTACTTC
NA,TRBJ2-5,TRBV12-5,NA,CASGFDYGETQYF,TGTGCTAGTGGTTTTGACTACGGGGAGACCCAGTACTTC
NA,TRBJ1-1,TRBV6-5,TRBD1,CASTPGGQTKAFF,TGTGCCAGCACCCCGGGGGGACAGACTAAAGCTTTCTTT
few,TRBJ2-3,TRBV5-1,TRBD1,CASSVGQGAPDTQYF,TGCGCCAGCAGCGTGGGACAGGGGGCCCCAGATACGCAGTATTTT
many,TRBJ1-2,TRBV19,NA,CASSPLPASPYGYTF,TGTGCCAGTAGTCCCCTCCCGGCAAGCCCGTATGGCTACACCTTC
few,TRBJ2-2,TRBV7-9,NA,CASSWGETGELFF,TGTGCCAGCAGCTGGGGGGAAACCGGGGAGCTGTTTTTT
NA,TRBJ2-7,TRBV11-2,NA,CASSLEGRGHSYEQYF,TGTGCCAGCAGCTTAGAAGGTCGGGGGCATTCCTACGAGCAGTACTTC
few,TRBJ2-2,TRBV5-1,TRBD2,CASSPTGLAGYTGELFF,TGCGCCAGCAGCCCAACGGGACTAGCGGGGTACACCGGGGAGCTGTTTTTT
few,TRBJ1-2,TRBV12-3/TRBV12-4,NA,CASSLTAHYGYTF,TGTGCCAGCAGCTTGACAGCACACTATGGCTACACCTTC
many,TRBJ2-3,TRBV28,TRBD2,CASSTIAGSQLPTDTQYF,TGTGCCAGCAGTACCATAGCGGGTTCTCAACTACCTACAGATACGCAGTATTTT
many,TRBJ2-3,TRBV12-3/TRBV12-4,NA,CASSLGWAGDTQYF,TGTGCCAGCAGTTTGGGTTGGGCGGGAGATACGCAGTATTTT
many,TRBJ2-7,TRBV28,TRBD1,CASSYGTEYEQYF,TGTGCCAGCAGTTACGGGACAGAATACGAGCAGTACTTC
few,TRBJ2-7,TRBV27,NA,CASRASSYEQYF,TGTGCCAGCAGGGCCAGCTCCTACGAGCAGTACTTC
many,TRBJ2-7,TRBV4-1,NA,CASSQPSYEQYF,TGCGCCAGCAGCCAGCCCTCCTACGAGCAGTACTTC
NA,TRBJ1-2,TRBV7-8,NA,CASSKGEIDDYGYTF,TGTGCCAGCAGTAAAGGGGAAATTGATGACTATGGCTACACCTTC
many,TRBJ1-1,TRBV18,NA,CASSPETEAFF,TGTGCCAGCTCACCGGAAACTGAAGCTTTCTTT
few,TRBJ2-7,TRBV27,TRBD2,CASSLRAGGFEYEQYF,TGTGCCAGCAGTTTACGAGCGGGAGGGTTTGAGTACGAGCAGTACTTC
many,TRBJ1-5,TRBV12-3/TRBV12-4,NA,CASKDSNQPQHF,TGTGCCAGCAAGGACAGCAATCAGCCCCAGCATTTT